What follows describes a single TCR beta chain. What it binds is unknown. 5'RACE generated cDNA with 10-nucleotide random UMIs. TCRdb reprocessed the 5' RACE reads with MiXCR, giving one entry per CDR3 protein. The sample lists some 57,000 distinct CDR3 sequences, about 3.4% occurring once. Trimming stripped 10 bases from V and 3 bases from J, with 9 bases between. CDR3 length: 11 residues. Germline V CDR1 and CDR2: LNHDA, SQIVND (reference sequence). This sample was included in a study of neurological immune-mediated disorders. The unsorted libraries were produced from 2 million PBMCs held at -80 C. Points from the study as a whole: None of the CDR3 amino acid sequences found in expanded clones was shared across subjects. This suggests that the TCR-beta repertoires were private in all groups.

This chain joins TRBV19 and TRBJ1-1; D is undetermined. The receptor was isolated from a woman aged 55-69 years with multiple sclerosis. Material: PBMCs. The CDR3 loop is CATSLYTEAFF. In DNA, the CDR3 is TGTGCCACCTCTCTTTACACTGAAGCTTTCTTT. Full variable domain (missing parts from reference TRBV19 and TRBJ1-1): DGGITQSPKYLFRKEGQNVTLSCEQNLNHDAMYWYRQDPGQGLRLIYYSQIVNDFQKGDIAEGYSVSREKKESFPLTVTSAQKNPTAFYLCATSLYTEAFFGQGTRLTVV.